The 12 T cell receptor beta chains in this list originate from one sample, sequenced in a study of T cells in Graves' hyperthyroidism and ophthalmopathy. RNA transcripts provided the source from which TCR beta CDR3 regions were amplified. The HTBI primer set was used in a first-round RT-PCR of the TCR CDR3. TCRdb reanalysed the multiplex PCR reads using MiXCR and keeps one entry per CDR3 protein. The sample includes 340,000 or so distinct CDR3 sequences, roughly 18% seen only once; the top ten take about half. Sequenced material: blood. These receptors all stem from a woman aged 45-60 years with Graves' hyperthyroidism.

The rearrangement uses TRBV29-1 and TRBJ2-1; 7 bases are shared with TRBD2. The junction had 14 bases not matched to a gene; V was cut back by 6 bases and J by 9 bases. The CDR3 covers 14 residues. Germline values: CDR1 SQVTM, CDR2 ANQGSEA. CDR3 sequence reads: CSVRNLTSFFEQFF. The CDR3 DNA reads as TGCAGCGTCCGGAACCTGACTAGCTTCTTTGAGCAGTTCTTC.

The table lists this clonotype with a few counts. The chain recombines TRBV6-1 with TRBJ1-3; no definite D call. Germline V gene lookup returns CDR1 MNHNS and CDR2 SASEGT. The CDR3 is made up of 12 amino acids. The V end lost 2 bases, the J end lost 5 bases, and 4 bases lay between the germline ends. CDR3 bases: TGTGCCAGCAGTGAACTCAGAAACACCATATATTTT. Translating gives CASSELRNTIYF.

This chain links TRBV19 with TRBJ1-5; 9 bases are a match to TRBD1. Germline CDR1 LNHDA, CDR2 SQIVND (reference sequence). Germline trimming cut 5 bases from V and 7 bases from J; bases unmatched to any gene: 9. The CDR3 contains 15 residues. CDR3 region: CASSLGQGNGQPQHF. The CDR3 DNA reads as TGTGCCAGTAGTCTAGGACAGGGGAACGGCCAGCCCCAGCATTTT.

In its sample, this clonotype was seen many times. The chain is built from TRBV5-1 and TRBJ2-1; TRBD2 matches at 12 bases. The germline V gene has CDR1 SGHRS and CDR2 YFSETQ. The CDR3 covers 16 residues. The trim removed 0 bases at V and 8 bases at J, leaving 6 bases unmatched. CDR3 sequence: CASSLAALAGGYEQFF. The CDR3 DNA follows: TGCGCCAGCAGCTTGGCTGCACTAGCGGGAGGCTATGAGCAGTTCTTC. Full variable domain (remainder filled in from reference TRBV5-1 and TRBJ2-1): KAGVTQTPRYLIKTRGQQVTLSCSPISGHRSVSWYQQTPGQGLQFLFEYFSETQRNKGNFPGRFSGRQFSNSRSEMNVSTLELGDSALYLCASSLAALAGGYEQFFGPGTRLTVL.

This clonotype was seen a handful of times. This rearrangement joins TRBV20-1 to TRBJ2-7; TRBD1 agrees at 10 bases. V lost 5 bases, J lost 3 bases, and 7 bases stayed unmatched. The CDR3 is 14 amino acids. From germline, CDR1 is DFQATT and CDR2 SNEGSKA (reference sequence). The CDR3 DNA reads TGCAGTGCTGGCCCCCGGACAGGGGGCTACGAGCAGTACTTC. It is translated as CSAGPRTGGYEQYF.

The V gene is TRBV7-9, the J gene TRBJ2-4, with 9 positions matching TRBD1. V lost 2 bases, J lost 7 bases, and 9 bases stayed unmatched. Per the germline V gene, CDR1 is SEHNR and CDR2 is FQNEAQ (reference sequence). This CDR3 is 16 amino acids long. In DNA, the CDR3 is TGTGCCAGCAGCTTAAGGTTAGGGACAGGGAGGAACATTCAGTACTTC. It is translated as CASSLRLGTGRNIQYF.

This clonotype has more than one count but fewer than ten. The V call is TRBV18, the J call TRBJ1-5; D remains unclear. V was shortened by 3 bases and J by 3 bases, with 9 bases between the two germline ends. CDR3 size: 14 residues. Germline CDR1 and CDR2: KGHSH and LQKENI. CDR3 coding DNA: TGTGCCAGCTCACCGGACGGCTACAATCAGCCCCAGCATTTT. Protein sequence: CASSPDGYNQPQHF.

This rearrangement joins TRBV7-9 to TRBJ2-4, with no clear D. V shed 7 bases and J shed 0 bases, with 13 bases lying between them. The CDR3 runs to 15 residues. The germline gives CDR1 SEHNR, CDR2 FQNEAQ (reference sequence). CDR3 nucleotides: TGTGCCAGCAACTCGGGCGGTATAGCCAAAAACATTCAGTACTTC. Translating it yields CASNSGGIAKNIQYF.

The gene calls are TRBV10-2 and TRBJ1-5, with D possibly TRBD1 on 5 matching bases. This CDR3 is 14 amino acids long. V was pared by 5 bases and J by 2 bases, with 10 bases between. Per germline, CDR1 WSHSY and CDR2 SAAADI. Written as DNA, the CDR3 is TGCGCCAGCAGTTGGGGGTTTGGCAATCAGCCCCAGCATTTT. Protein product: CASSWGFGNQPQHF.

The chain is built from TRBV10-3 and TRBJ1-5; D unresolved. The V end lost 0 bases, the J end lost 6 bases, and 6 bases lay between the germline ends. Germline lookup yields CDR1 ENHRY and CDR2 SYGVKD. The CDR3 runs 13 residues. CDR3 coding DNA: TGTGCCATCAGTGAGTCCGGAGGTCAGCCCCAGCATTTT. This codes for CAISESGGQPQHF.

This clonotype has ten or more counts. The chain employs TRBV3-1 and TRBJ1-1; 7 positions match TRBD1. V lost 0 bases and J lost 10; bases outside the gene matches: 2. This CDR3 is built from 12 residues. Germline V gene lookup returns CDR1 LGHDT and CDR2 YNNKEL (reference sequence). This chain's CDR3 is CASSQENRGAFF. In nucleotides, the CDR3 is TGTGCCAGCAGCCAAGAGAACAGGGGAGCTTTCTTT.

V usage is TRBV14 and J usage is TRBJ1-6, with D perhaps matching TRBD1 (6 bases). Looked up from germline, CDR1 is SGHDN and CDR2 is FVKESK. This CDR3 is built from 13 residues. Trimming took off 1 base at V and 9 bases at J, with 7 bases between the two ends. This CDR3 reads CASSQGTVSPLHF. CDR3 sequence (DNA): TGTGCCAGCAGCCAAGGGACAGTTTCACCCCTCCACTTT. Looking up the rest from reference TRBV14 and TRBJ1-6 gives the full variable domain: EAGVTQFPSHSVIEKGQTVTLRCDPISGHDNLYWYRRVMGKEIKFLLHFVKESKQDESGMPNNRFLAERTGGTYSTLKVQPAELEDSGVYFCASSQGTVSPLHFGNGTRLTVT.